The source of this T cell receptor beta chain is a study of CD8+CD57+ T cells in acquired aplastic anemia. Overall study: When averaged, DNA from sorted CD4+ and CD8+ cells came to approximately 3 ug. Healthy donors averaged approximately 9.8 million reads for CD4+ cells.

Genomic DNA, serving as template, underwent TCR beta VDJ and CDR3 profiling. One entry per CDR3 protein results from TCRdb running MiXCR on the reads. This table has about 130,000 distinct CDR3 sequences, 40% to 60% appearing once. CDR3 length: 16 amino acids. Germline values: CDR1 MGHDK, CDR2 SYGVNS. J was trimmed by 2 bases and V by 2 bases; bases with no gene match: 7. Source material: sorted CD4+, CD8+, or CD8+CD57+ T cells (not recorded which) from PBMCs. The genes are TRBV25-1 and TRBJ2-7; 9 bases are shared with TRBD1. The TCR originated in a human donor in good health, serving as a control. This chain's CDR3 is CASSEAKGQGTYEQYF. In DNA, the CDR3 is TGTGCCAGCAGTGAAGCCAAGGGACAGGGCACCTACGAGCAGTACTTC.